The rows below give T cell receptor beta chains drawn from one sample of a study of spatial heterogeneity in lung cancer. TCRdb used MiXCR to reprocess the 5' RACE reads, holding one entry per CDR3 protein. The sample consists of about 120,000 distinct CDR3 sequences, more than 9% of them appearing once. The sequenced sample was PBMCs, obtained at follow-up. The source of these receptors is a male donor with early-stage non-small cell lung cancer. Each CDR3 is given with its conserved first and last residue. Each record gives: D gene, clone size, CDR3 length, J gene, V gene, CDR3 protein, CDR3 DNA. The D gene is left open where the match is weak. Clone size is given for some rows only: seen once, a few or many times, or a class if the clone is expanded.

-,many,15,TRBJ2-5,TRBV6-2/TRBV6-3,CASRAPGTLSGTQYF,TGTGCCAGCAGAGCCCCCGGGACACTAAGCGGGACCCAGTACTTC
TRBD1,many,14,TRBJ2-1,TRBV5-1,CASSPGQGGNEQFF,TGCGCCAGCAGCCCAGGACAGGGCGGCAATGAGCAGTTCTTC
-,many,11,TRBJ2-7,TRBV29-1,CSGRRGEAQYF,TGCAGCGGGAGGAGGGGAGAAGCGCAGTACTTC
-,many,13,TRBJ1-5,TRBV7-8,CASSLSGNQPQHF,TGTGCCAGCAGCTTAAGCGGCAATCAGCCCCAGCATTTT
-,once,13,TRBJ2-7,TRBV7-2,CASSKHGQEEQYF,TGTGCCAGCAGCAAGCACGGGCAGGAGGAGCAGTACTTC
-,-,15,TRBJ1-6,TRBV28,CASREESSYNSPLHF,TGTGCCAGCAGGGAGGAGAGCTCCTATAATTCACCCCTCCACTTT
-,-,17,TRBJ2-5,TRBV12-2,CASRFQGGKRPGWTQYF,TGTGCAAGTCGCTTCCAGGGGGGGAAGAGACCTGGGTGGACCCAGTACTTC
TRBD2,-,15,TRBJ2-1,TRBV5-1,CASSPGTSGNNEQFF,TGCGCCAGCAGCCCCGGGACTAGCGGGAACAATGAGCAGTTCTTC
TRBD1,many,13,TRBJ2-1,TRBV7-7,CASSPQGINEQFF,TGTGCTAGCAGCCCACAGGGGATCAATGAGCAGTTCTTC
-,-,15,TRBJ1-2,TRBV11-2,CASSLAGALLYGYTF,TGTGCCAGCAGTCTCGCGGGGGCCCTCCTCTATGGCTACACCTTC
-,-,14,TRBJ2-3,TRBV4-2,CASSQDLGSDTQYF,TGTGCCAGCAGCCAAGATTTGGGGTCAGATACGCAGTATTTT
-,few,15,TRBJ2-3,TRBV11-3,CASSLREKGTDTQYF,TGTGCCAGCAGCTTGAGGGAAAAGGGCACAGATACGCAGTATTTT
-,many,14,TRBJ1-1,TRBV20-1,CSARELGRNTEAFF,TGCAGTGCTAGAGAGCTAGGGCGTAACACTGAAGCTTTCTTT
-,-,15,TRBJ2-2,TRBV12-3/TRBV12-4,CASRGARLNTGELFF,TGTGCCAGCAGAGGGGCAAGGCTTAACACCGGGGAGCTGTTTTTT
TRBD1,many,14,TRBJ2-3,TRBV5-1,CASTRDRVSDTQYF,TGCGCCAGCACCCGGGACAGGGTTTCAGATACGCAGTATTTT
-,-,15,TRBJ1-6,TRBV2,CASVSGSAYNSPLHF,TGTGCCAGCGTGTCGGGCTCCGCCTATAATTCACCCCTCCACTTT
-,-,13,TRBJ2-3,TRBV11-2,CASSFGERDTQYF,TGTGCCAGCAGCTTTGGAGAGCGGGATACGCAGTATTTT
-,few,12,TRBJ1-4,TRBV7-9,CASGQINEKLFF,TGTGCCAGCGGGCAGATTAATGAAAAACTGTTTTTT
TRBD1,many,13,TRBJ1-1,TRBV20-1,CSARTGVNTEAFF,TGCAGTGCTCGGACAGGCGTGAACACTGAAGCTTTCTTT
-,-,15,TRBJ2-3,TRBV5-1,CASSLAPALTDTQYF,TGCGCCAGCAGCTTGGCCCCTGCCCTCACAGATACGCAGTATTTT
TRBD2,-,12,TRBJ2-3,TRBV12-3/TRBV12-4,CASSVQRGTQYF,TGTGCCAGCAGCGTGCAGCGGGGTACGCAGTATTTT
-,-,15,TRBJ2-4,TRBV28,CASSLGRGLRNIQYF,TGTGCCAGCAGTTTGGGGCGCGGGCTGCGGAACATTCAGTACTTC
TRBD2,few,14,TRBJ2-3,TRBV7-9,CASSFTSGTDTQYF,TGTGCCAGCAGCTTCACTAGCGGTACAGATACGCAGTATTTT